This TCR beta chain was identified during a study of blood T cell repertoires in COVID-19. The wider study: The origin of the acute and convalescent COVID-19 samples was the United States, Italy and Spain. In each case, the material was cDNA or gDNA derived from T cells, B-cell-depleted T cells, or PBMCs.

This CDR3 region has 13 residues. CDR1 and CDR2 (germline): KGHSH, LQKENI. The V end lost 5 bases, the J end lost 4 bases, and 9 bases lay between the germline ends. Source study methods: For nucleated cells, counts were estimated from reference gene primer amplification. Measured with immunoSEQ multiplex PCR; TCRdb has only the in-frame clones, and not every one. Clone size and the V and J calls come from that table; the DNA yielded D and trimming. The sample carries approximately 52,000 clones, more than 75% recorded once. The sample comprised peripheral blood. The receptor comes from a human donor with active COVID-19. The donor label of this sample is uncertain. The chain is built from TRBV18 and TRBJ1-3, with D possibly matching TRBD1 (5 bases). This CDR3 reads CASSSTDGNTIYF. CDR3 DNA sequence: TGTGCCAGCTCATCGACAGACGGAAACACCATATATTTT.